The TCR beta chain under discussion was sequenced for a study of T cell repertoires in cytomegalovirus infection. The study's findings and limits: CMV-specific TCR beta clonotypes restricted by HLA-C were the ones dominating the ex vivo response. Cumulative frequency of public TCR beta families picked out carriers of CMV plus the relevant HLA.

TCRdb redid the calling of the reads with MiXCR, one entry per CDR3 protein. The profile covers about 440,000 distinct CDR3 sequences, with roughly a third appearing a single time and about an eighth taken by the ten largest. On this clonotype: Its target is not known.

Germline loops: CDR1 MNHEY, CDR2 SMNVEV (reference sequence). This CDR3 comprises 15 residues. V gave up 5 bases and J gave up 4 bases; unmatched junction bases: 5. This chain uses TRBV27 with TRBJ1-6; 7 bases agree with TRBD1. The source of this sequence is a human donor in good health (CMV status not recorded). Some clones in this sample may be carry-over from other donors' samples. The sequenced sample consisted of PBMCs. In nucleotides, the CDR3 is TGTGCCAGCAGTATCGGGGGACAGTATAATTCACCCCTCCACTTT. This gives the protein CASSIGGQYNSPLHF.